This record concerns one T cell receptor beta chain sequence. Its antigen remains unidentified. This sample was taken from a study of T cell responses to AZD1222 COVID-19 vaccine. General study findings and limits: Possibly, clonal diversity was underestimated; donors were largely white British and included more females. Scientists sampled the repertoires only once the peak T cell response had passed. Rises in breadth and depth of Spike-specific TCRs came after two AZD1222 doses.

Assay: immunoSEQ multiplex PCR; the TCRdb copy retains only in-frame clones and omits some. Among 180,000 or so clones listed, approximately 92% were seen once. Per the germline V gene, CDR1 is SGHAT and CDR2 is FQNNGV. The CDR3 spans 14 residues. Trimming took off 1 base at V and 4 bases at J, with 7 bases between the two ends. This receptor was obtained from an adult in good health. The specimen was peripheral blood, collected on day 0 of AZD1222 vaccination. This chain links TRBV11-2 with TRBJ2-2; unclear D gene. The CDR3 spells CASSLGPITGELFF. In DNA, the CDR3 is TGTGCCAGCAGCTTAGGCCCCATCACCGGGGAGCTGTTTTTT.